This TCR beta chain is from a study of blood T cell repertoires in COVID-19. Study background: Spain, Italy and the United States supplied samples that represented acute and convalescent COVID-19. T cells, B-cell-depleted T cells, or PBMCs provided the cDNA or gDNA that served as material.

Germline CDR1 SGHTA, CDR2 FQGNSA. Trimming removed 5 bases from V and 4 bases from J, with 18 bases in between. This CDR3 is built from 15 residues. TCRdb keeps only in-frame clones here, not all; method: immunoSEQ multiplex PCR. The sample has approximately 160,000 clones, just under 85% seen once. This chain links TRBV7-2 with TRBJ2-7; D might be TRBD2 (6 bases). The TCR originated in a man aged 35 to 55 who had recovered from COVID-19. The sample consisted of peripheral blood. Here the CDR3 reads CASSLRDSLIYEQYF. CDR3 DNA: TGTGCCAGCAGCCTCCGGGACTCCCTGATATACGAGCAGTACTTC.